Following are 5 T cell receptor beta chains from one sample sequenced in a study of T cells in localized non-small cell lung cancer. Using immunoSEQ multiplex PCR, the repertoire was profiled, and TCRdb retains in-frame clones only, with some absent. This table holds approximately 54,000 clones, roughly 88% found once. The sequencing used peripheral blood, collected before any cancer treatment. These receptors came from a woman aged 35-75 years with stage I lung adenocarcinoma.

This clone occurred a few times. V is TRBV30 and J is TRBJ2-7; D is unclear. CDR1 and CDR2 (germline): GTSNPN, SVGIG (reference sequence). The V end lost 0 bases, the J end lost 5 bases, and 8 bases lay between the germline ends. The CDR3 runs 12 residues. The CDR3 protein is CAWSVTLHEQYF. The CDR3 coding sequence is TGTGCCTGGAGTGTAACCCTCCACGAGCAGTACTTC.

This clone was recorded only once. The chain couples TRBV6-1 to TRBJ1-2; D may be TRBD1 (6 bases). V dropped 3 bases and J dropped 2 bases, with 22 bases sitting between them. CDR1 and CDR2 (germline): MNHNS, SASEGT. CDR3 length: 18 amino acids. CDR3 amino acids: CASSEHLPGPGANYGYTF. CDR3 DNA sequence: TGTGCCAGCAGTGAGCACCTCCCGGGACCGGGGGCGAACTATGGCTACACCTTC.

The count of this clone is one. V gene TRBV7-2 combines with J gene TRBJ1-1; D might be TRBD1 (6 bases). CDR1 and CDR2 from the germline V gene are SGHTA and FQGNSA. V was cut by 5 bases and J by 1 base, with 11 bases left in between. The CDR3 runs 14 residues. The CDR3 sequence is CASSNRGQNTEAFF. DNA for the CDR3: TGTGCCAGCAGCAATAGGGGACAGAACACTGAAGCTTTCTTT.

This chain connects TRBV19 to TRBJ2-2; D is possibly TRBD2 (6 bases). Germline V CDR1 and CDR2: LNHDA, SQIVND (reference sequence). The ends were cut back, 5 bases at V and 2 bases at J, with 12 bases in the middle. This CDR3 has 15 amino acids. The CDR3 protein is CASSDRRDNTGELFF. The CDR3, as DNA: TGTGCCAGTAGTGACCGGAGGGACAACACCGGGGAGCTGTTTTTT.

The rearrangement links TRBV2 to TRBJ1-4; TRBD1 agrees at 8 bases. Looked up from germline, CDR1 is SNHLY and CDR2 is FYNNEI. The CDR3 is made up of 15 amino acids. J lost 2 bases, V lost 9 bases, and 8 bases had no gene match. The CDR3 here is CASQTGDNTNEKLFF. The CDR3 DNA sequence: TGTGCCAGTCAGACAGGGGATAATACTAATGAAAAACTGTTTTTT. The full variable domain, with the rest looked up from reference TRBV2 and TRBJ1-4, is EPEVTQTPSHQVTQMGQEVILRCVPISNHLYFYWYRQILGQKVEFLVSFYNNEISEKSEIFDDQFSVERPDGSNFTLKIRSTKLEDSAMYFCASQTGDNTNEKLFFGSGTQLSVL.